This is a list of T cell receptor beta chains from one sample in a study of Ad26.COV2.S vaccination and SARS-CoV-2 variants. Some clones are missing from TCRdb's copy, which holds only in-frame ones; the method was immunoSEQ multiplex PCR. The table includes some 410,000 clones, around 93% detected once. This specimen consisted of peripheral blood, obtained in a trial of Ad26.COV2.S vaccine versus placebo. All receptors come from a person between 18 and 65 years old who received the Ad26.COV2.S COVID-19 vaccine or a placebo. The CDR3 runs from the conserved cysteine through the conserved F or W. D genes are given only for firm matches. Rows give clone size only sometimes, using once, few, many, or a class for an expanded clone.

>few|TRBV4-3|NA|TRBJ1-6
CASSQVPGIGYSPLHF
TGCGCCAGCAGCCAAGTTCCGGGGATAGGGTATTCACCCCTCCACTTT
>NA|TRBV14|NA|TRBJ2-5
CASSQGWLEEQETQYF
TGTGCCAGCAGCCAAGGGTGGCTAGAGGAACAAGAGACCCAGTACTTC
>NA|TRBV7-9|NA|TRBJ2-3
CASSLGPDTQYF
TGTGCCAGCAGCCTAGGGCCAGATACGCAGTATTTT
>NA|TRBV28|NA|TRBJ2-7
CALSAGTYEQYF
TGTGCCTTATCGGCGGGCACCTACGAGCAGTACTTC
>NA|TRBV7-2|NA|TRBJ2-1
CASSPPGWPNEQFF
TGTGCCAGCAGCCCCCCCGGATGGCCCAATGAGCAGTTCTTC
>NA|TRBV9|NA|TRBJ2-3
CASSVEGQASTDTQYF
TGTGCCAGCAGCGTAGAGGGGCAGGCGAGCACAGATACGCAGTATTTT
>NA|TRBV5-1|TRBD2|TRBJ2-5
CASSRGLAGEETQYF
TGCGCCAGCAGCAGGGGACTAGCGGGGGAAGAGACCCAGTACTTC
>NA|TRBV29-1|NA|TRBJ1-1
CSVVSGFLTEAFF
TGCAGCGTTGTCTCGGGGTTTTTGACTGAAGCTTTCTTT
>NA|TRBV19|NA|TRBJ2-2
CATSRVYTGELFF
TGTGCCACCAGCCGGGTATACACCGGGGAGCTGTTTTTT
>NA|TRBV28|NA|TRBJ2-7
CASSLFGYEQYF
TGTGCCAGCAGTTTGTTTGGCTACGAGCAGTACTTC
>NA|TRBV5-5|NA|TRBJ2-7
CASSLPDRYEQYF
TGTGCCAGCAGCTTGCCGGACAGATACGAGCAGTACTTC
>NA|TRBV25-1|NA|TRBJ2-5
CASIPSQETQYF
TGTGCCAGCATTCCCAGCCAAGAGACCCAGTACTTC
>few|TRBV7-2|NA|TRBJ1-4
CASSFFRLAIPNEKLFF
TGTGCCAGCAGCTTTTTCAGGTTGGCCATACCGAATGAAAAACTGTTTTTT
>NA|TRBV19|TRBD2|TRBJ2-3
CASSIDLLVGAGGTTDTQYF
TGTGCCAGTAGTATAGATCTTCTGGTGGGAGCGGGGGGAACCACAGATACGCAGTATTTT
>NA|TRBV6-1|NA|TRBJ2-3
CASSERHPPDRWQYF
TGTGCCAGCAGTGAACGGCACCCACCCGACCGGTGGCAGTATTTT
>NA|TRBV30|NA|TRBJ1-5
CAWSGDLNQPQHF
TGTGCCTGGAGTGGGGATCTGAATCAGCCCCAGCATTTT
>NA|TRBV7-2|TRBD1|TRBJ2-6
CASSGDSPSGANVLTF
TGTGCCAGCAGCGGGGACAGCCCCTCTGGGGCCAACGTCCTGACTTTC
>NA|TRBV2|TRBD2|TRBJ2-1
CASSHPAVAGSYNEQFF
TGTGCCAGCAGTCATCCCGCGGTAGCGGGGTCCTACAATGAGCAGTTCTTC
>once|TRBV7-8|TRBD2|TRBJ2-1
CASSPRRDLAGGEDNEQFF
TGTGCCAGCAGCCCTAGGAGGGATCTAGCGGGGGGAGAGGACAATGAGCAGTTCTTC
>once|TRBV4-3|TRBD1|TRBJ2-2
CASSQATWGQGTGELFF
TGCGCCAGCAGCCAAGCTACCTGGGGACAGGGCACCGGGGAGCTGTTTTTT
>NA|TRBV10-3|TRBD2|TRBJ2-4
CAIGTSGENIQYF
TGTGCCATCGGGACTAGCGGGGAAAACATTCAGTACTTC
>few|TRBV27|NA|TRBJ2-7
CASSLRGAHEQYF
TGTGCCAGCTCCCTACGAGGGGCCCACGAGCAGTACTTC
>NA|TRBV7-2|TRBD1|TRBJ1-5
CASSPTGGNQPQHF
TGTGCCAGCAGCCCGACAGGGGGCAACCAGCCCCAGCATTTT
>NA|TRBV9|TRBD1|TRBJ2-2
CASTRDRGAGELFF
TGTGCCAGCACCCGGGACAGGGGCGCCGGGGAGCTGTTTTTT
>NA|TRBV7-9|TRBD2|TRBJ2-2
CASSRHTSGGASNTGELFF
TGTGCCAGCAGCCGACATACTAGCGGGGGGGCCTCGAACACCGGGGAGCTGTTTTTT
>NA|TRBV4-1|TRBD2|TRBJ2-2
CASSQGGGRLTGELFF
TGCGCCAGCAGCCAAGGCGGGGGGCGATTGACCGGGGAGCTGTTTTTT
>NA|TRBV28|TRBD1|TRBJ1-2
CASSFLQGANGYTF
TGTGCCAGCAGTTTCCTACAGGGGGCGAATGGCTACACCTTC
>NA|TRBV28|NA|TRBJ1-1
CASSVAVGQLHTEAFF
TGTGCCAGCAGTGTGGCCGTCGGACAGCTTCACACTGAAGCTTTCTTT
>NA|TRBV19|TRBD2|TRBJ2-7
CASSFRTSGSRTYEQYF
TGTGCCAGTAGTTTCCGGACTAGCGGGTCCCGGACCTACGAGCAGTACTTC
>NA|TRBV7-9|TRBD1|TRBJ1-4
CASSRTGLYEKLFF
TGTGCCAGCAGCAGGACAGGGCTGTATGAAAAACTGTTTTTT
>NA|TRBV7-2|NA|TRBJ2-1
CASSLWPDRNNEQFF
TGTGCCAGCAGCTTATGGCCGGATCGCAACAATGAGCAGTTCTTC
>NA|TRBV9|TRBD1|TRBJ1-2
CASSSGQGGYGYTF
TGTGCCAGCAGCTCCGGACAGGGAGGGTATGGCTACACCTTC
>NA|TRBV5-4|NA|TRBJ1-5
CASSLGGSNQPQHF
TGTGCCAGCAGCTTGGGGGGGTCCAATCAGCCCCAGCATTTT
>once|TRBV7-9|NA|TRBJ1-5
CASSHGQPASNQPQHF
TGTGCCAGCAGCCACGGACAGCCAGCAAGCAATCAGCCCCAGCATTTT